Below are 27 T cell receptor beta chains sequenced from a single sample in a study of T cell repertoires in cytomegalovirus infection. For these TCRs, the target antigens are not known. TCRdb used MiXCR to reprocess the reads, holding one entry per CDR3 protein. Altogether about 63,000 distinct CDR3 sequences are present, 20% being singletons, with the ten largest covering 65% to 75%. The sample here was CD8+ T cells from cultured PBMCs, taken from culture after CMV antigen stimulation. The receptors shown here come from a human donor in good health (CMV status not recorded). Some clones in this sample may be carry-over from other donors' samples.

The V call is TRBV12-3 or TRBV12-4, the J call TRBJ2-4; TRBD1 matches at 9 bases. The CDR3 is made up of 17 amino acids. The V gene end was trimmed by 1 base and the J gene end by 0 bases; junction bases not matched to a gene: 4. The CDR3, as DNA: TGTGCCAGCAGTTTAGATGGGACAGGGCTAGCCAAAAACATTCAGTACTTC. Protein: CASSLDGTGLAKNIQYF.

This clonotype was seen only a few times. The DNA of the CDR3 is TGTGCCAGTAGTTCCGGACTAGCGACGAACACCGGGGAGCTGTTTTTT. The encoded protein is CASSSGLATNTGELFF. This chain connects TRBV19 to TRBJ2-2, with 9 bases identical to TRBD2. Germline V gene data show CDR1 as LNHDA and CDR2 as SQIVND (reference sequence). The V gene end was trimmed by 5 bases and the J gene end by 0 bases; junction bases not matched to a gene: 4. The CDR3 length is 16 residues.

This chain joins TRBV29-1 and TRBJ1-3; TRBD1 matches at 7 bases. With V trimmed by 7 bases and J by 2 bases, 5 bases remained unmatched. Germline V gene lookup returns CDR1 SQVTM and CDR2 ANQGSEA. This CDR3 contains 13 residues. In DNA form, the CDR3 reads TGCAGCGCTCTACAGGGGACTGGAAACACCATATATTTT. As protein: CSALQGTGNTIYF.

The chain links TRBV6-6 to TRBJ1-2; D ambiguous. Germline V gene lookup returns CDR1 MNHNY and CDR2 SVGAGI (reference sequence). The CDR3 loop spans 13 amino acids. V was shortened by 5 bases and J by 4 bases, with 11 bases between the two germline ends. The CDR3 reads CASSGKVTYGYTF. CDR3 nucleotides: TGTGCCAGCAGTGGGAAGGTTACCTATGGCTACACCTTC.

This chain joins TRBV6-6 and TRBJ1-2, with a tentative D call TRBD1 (5 bases). The CDR3 covers 14 residues. Germline CDR1 MNHNY, CDR2 SVGAGI (reference sequence). Trimming took off 8 bases at V and 0 bases at J, with 13 bases between the two ends. The chain's CDR3 is CASRFDSANYGYTF. In DNA, the CDR3 is TGTGCCAGCCGTTTTGACAGCGCTAACTATGGCTACACCTTC.

The chain has TRBV23-1 and TRBJ2-7; D not certain. TRBV23-1 is an ORF; its function is uncertain. V lost 0 bases and J lost 1, with 4 bases in between. CDR3 length: 13 residues. In nucleotides, the CDR3 is TGCGCCAGCAGTCAATCAGGGTCCTACGAGCAGTACTTC. Translating it yields CASSQSGSYEQYF.

The chain uses TRBV4-1 and TRBJ2-3, with 10 bases fitting TRBD2. The junction had 7 bases not matched to a gene; V was cut back by 8 bases and J by 2 bases. Germline V gives CDR1 MGHRA, CDR2 YSYEKL. This CDR3 spans 15 amino acids. The CDR3 here is CASGQGLADTDTQYF. DNA of the CDR3: TGCGCCAGCGGGCAAGGACTAGCGGACACAGATACGCAGTATTTT.

This clonotype was observed a handful of times. CDR3 DNA sequence: TGTGCCAGCAGCCTCAGGGGAGGACAGCCGAGCCCGCACTATGGCTACACCTTC. Protein: CASSLRGGQPSPHYGYTF. The chain couples TRBV7-4 to TRBJ1-2; tentatively, D is TRBD1 (6 bases). Germline CDR1 reads SGHVT; CDR2 reads SQSDAQ. Trimming pared 5 bases from V and 3 bases from J, leaving 25 bases between. The CDR3 length is 18 residues.

There are many counts of this clonotype. The V gene is TRBV6-2 or TRBV6-3, the J gene TRBJ2-2; either TRBD1 or TRBD2 may supply D (5 bases each). The germline gives CDR1 MNHEY, CDR2 SVGEGT. The CDR3 has 17 amino acids. V was shortened by 4 bases and J by 2 bases, with 17 bases between the two germline ends. The CDR3 loop reads CASSSGPIMPNTGELFF. CDR3 DNA sequence: TGTGCCAGCAGTTCGGGACCAATTATGCCCAACACCGGGGAGCTGTTTTTT.

This clonotype was seen at least ten times. The chain joins TRBV7-6 to TRBJ1-1, with D unresolved. Trimming took off 1 base at V and 0 bases at J, with 9 bases between the two ends. Germline CDR1 is SGHVS and CDR2 is FNYEAQ. The CDR3 consists of 15 residues. DNA of the CDR3: TGTGCCAGCAGCTTAGTCCGTGACTTGAACACTGAAGCTTTCTTT. Translation: CASSLVRDLNTEAFF. The whole variable domain, remainder taken from reference TRBV7-6 and TRBJ1-1, is GAGVSQSPRYKVTKRGQDVALRCDPISGHVSLYWYRQALGQGPEFLTYFNYEAQQDKSGLPNDRFSAERPEGSISTLTIQRTEQRDSAMYRCASSLVRDLNTEAFFGQGTRLTVV.

This clonotype showed up just a few times. The chain recombines TRBV9 with TRBJ1-2; D perhaps matches TRBD1 (5 bases). This CDR3 spans 15 amino acids. Trimming removed 3 bases from V and 14 bases from J, with 26 bases in between. Germline V CDR1 and CDR2: SGDLS, YYNGEE. CDR3 protein: CASSADGGSTRLITF. The DNA for the CDR3 is TGTGCCAGCAGCGCTGATGGGGGAAGTACTCGACTTATAACCTTC.

The gene calls are TRBV7-8 and TRBJ1-5; D not resolved. Trimming took off 3 bases at V and 5 bases at J, with 11 bases between the two ends. Germline CDR1 reads SGHVS; CDR2 reads FQNEAQ. This CDR3 is 14 amino acids long. For the CDR3, the DNA is TGTGCCAGCAGCTTGGGTCAAGGACATCAGCCCCAGCATTTT. Translation: CASSLGQGHQPQHF.

The chain carries TRBV7-2 and TRBJ1-1; no reliable D call. V shed 5 bases and J shed 0 bases, with 7 bases lying between them. This CDR3 comprises 13 residues. In germline, CDR1 is SGHTA, CDR2 FQGNSA. CDR3 sequence (DNA): TGTGCCAGCAGCCAAGAACTGAACACTGAAGCTTTCTTT. Residues: CASSQELNTEAFF.

This clonotype has at least ten counts. This chain joins TRBV6-5 and TRBJ2-1; TRBD1 agrees at 10 bases. The germline V gene has CDR1 MNHEY and CDR2 SVGAGI. This CDR3 region has 16 residues. The V gene end was trimmed by 2 bases and the J gene end by 8 bases; junction bases not matched to a gene: 9. The CDR3, as DNA: TGTGCCAGCAGTTACCCCCGGGACAGGGGAGGCGATGAGCAGTTCTTC. Its protein product is CASSYPRDRGGDEQFF.

This clonotype has only a few counts. This chain joins TRBV5-1 and TRBJ1-6; 8 bases match TRBD1. Looked up from germline, CDR1 is SGHRS and CDR2 is YFSETQ. The V segment lost 3 bases and the J segment 6 bases; nucleotides outside the gene matches: 2. The CDR3 has 14 amino acids. CDR3 nucleotide sequence: TGCGCCAGCAGCTGGGACAGGCCTAATTCACCCCTCCACTTT. It specifies CASSWDRPNSPLHF.

This clonotype turned up a few times. The chain carries TRBV7-8 and TRBJ2-1; possible D gene TRBD2, 5 bases. The CDR3 has 12 residues. CDR1 is SGHVS, CDR2 FQNEAQ, per germline. The germline V and J ends were trimmed by 4 bases and 5 bases, with 6 bases remaining between them. In nucleotides, the CDR3 is TGTGCCAGCAGCTCACTAGACAATGAGCAGTTCTTC. Amino acid sequence: CASSSLDNEQFF.

This clonotype was counted many times. V is TRBV6-1 and J is TRBJ2-7, with D tentatively TRBD1 (5 bases). Trimming left V 6 bases short and J 3 bases short, with 9 bases between. CDR1 and CDR2 from the germline V gene are MNHNS and SASEGT. This CDR3 spans 12 amino acids. CDR3 loop: CASSFDSYEQYF. CDR3 sequence (DNA): TGTGCCAGCAGCTTCGACAGCTACGAGCAGTACTTC.

The rearrangement uses TRBV7-2 and TRBJ1-6; 12 bases are shared with TRBD1. CDR3 length equals 15 residues. Germline CDR1 reads SGHTA; CDR2 reads FQGNSA. V trimming: 5 bases; J trimming: 8 bases; junction bases outside the gene matches: 4. This CDR3 is CASSLRDRGHSPLHF. The CDR3 region has the DNA TGTGCCAGCAGCCTCCGGGACAGGGGGCATTCACCCCTCCACTTT.

This clonotype was seen a few times. V and J are TRBV7-9 and TRBJ2-1; 8 bases map to TRBD2. In germline, CDR1 is SEHNR, CDR2 FQNEAQ (reference sequence). The CDR3 is 14 amino acids. V lost 1 base, J lost 9 bases, and 5 bases stayed unmatched. CDR3 DNA: TGTGCCAGCAGCTTAGTAGCGGGGAGGAGTGAGCAGTTCTTC. Translation gives CASSLVAGRSEQFF.

The chain joins TRBV7-9 to TRBJ1-5; tentative D call: TRBD1 (5 bases). Germline CDR1 reads SEHNR; CDR2 reads FQNEAQ (reference sequence). CDR3 size: 15 residues. Trimming removed 3 bases at V and 1 base at J, with 10 bases between. The DNA of the CDR3 is TGTGCCAGCAGCTTCGGCGGGGGAAGCAATCAGCCCCAGCATTTT. It specifies CASSFGGGSNQPQHF.

The gene calls are TRBV7-2 and TRBJ2-1; TRBD2 agrees at 9 bases. J lost 2 bases, V lost 5 bases, and 7 bases had no gene match. The CDR3 contains 16 residues. CDR1 and CDR2 from the germline V gene are SGHTA and FQGNSA. CDR3 nucleotide sequence: TGTGCCAGCAGCCGAGGCAGCGGGGGGACCTACAATGAGCAGTTCTTC. Translation gives CASSRGSGGTYNEQFF.

Only a few counts were recorded for this clonotype. The chain carries TRBV19 and TRBJ1-4; unclear D gene. Germline CDR1 is LNHDA and CDR2 is SQIVND (reference sequence). The CDR3 has 15 amino acids. Between the trimmed V and J ends, which lost 0 bases and 7 bases, there was a span of 12 bases. CDR3 loop: CASSIDGSALEKLFF. The CDR3 DNA sequence: TGTGCCAGTAGTATAGATGGAAGCGCACTTGAAAAACTGTTTTTT.

J is TRBJ2-1 and V is TRBV7-9; 11 nucleotides agree with TRBD2. Germline V gives CDR1 SEHNR, CDR2 FQNEAQ (reference sequence). Unmatched junction bases numbered 9, after V lost 7 bases and J lost 7 bases. The CDR3 is 15 residues long. The CDR3 protein is CASTRTSGLKNEQFF. In DNA, the CDR3 is TGTGCCAGCACCCGGACTAGCGGGTTGAAGAATGAGCAGTTCTTC.

This clonotype was counted many times. The chain employs TRBV6-6 and TRBJ2-4; D might be TRBD1 or TRBD2, each matching 6 bases. V gave up 8 bases and J gave up 3 bases, with 20 bases separating them. This CDR3 comprises 16 residues. Germline V gene lookup returns CDR1 MNHNY and CDR2 SVGAGI (reference sequence). In DNA form, the CDR3 reads TGTGCCAGCGGGGGAGGAAGGGGGGTGGGCAAAAACATTCAGTACTTC. Translation: CASGGGRGVGKNIQYF.

Only a few counts were recorded for this clonotype. The chain uses TRBV10-2 and TRBJ2-5; D possibly corresponds to TRBD1 (8 bases). V lost 6 bases and J 7 bases, leaving 15 bases between the germline ends. The CDR3 sequence is 13 residues long. Germline values: CDR1 WSHSY, CDR2 SAAADI. This chain's CDR3 is CASRTGEGGTQYF. The CDR3 nucleotides read TGCGCCAGCAGGACAGGGGAGGGGGGGACCCAGTACTTC.

The rearrangement uses TRBV7-2 and TRBJ1-5; 7 bases map to TRBD1. In germline, CDR1 is SGHTA, CDR2 FQGNSA. CDR3 length equals 15 residues. The V segment lost 5 bases and the J segment 9 bases; nucleotides outside the gene matches: 13. DNA of the CDR3: TGTGCCAGCAGCAGGGGGCCCGACTTGGATGGGCCCCAGCATTTT. Translation gives CASSRGPDLDGPQHF.

The chain joins TRBV6-1 to TRBJ2-6, with D perhaps TRBD2 (5 bases). CDR1 MNHNS and CDR2 SASEGT come from the germline V gene. Trimming took off 6 bases at V and 0 bases at J, with 9 bases between the two ends. The CDR3 totals 15 residues. The CDR3 nucleotides are TGTGCCAGCAGCCTCCGGGGCTCTGGGGCCAACGTCCTGACTTTC. This sequence encodes CASSLRGSGANVLTF.